These 3 T cell receptor beta chains were sequenced from one sample in a study of CD8+CD57+ T cells in acquired aplastic anemia. Template material for TCR beta VDJ and CDR3 profiling consisted of genomic DNA. MiXCR was run by TCRdb on the reads, yielding one entry per CDR3 protein. The top ten clones hold 1.1% of a sample with 150,000 or so distinct CDR3 sequences, under 55% of them seen once. Patients who underwent sequencing had shown CD8+CD57+ cell expansion by flow cytometry. The sample consisted of sorted CD4+, CD8+, or CD8+CD57+ T cells (not recorded which) from PBMCs. These TCRs come from a human donor with aplastic anemia.

This clonotype was seen repeatedly, ten times or more. The chain links TRBV6-2 or TRBV6-3 to TRBJ2-7; tentatively, D is TRBD2 (6 bases). CDR1 and CDR2 from the germline V gene are MNHEY and SVGEGT. The CDR3 consists of 15 residues. Trimming took off 2 bases at V and 0 bases at J, with 11 bases between the two ends. The chain's CDR3 is CASSYAGPSSYEQYF. CDR3 nucleotides: TGTGCCAGCAGTTACGCGGGGCCCAGCTCCTACGAGCAGTACTTC.

Comments on this clonotype: One end of the junction does not line up with germline, which may come from a read error. V and J are TRBV9 and TRBJ1-2, with a possible D match to TRBD1 (5 bases). The CDR3 loop spans 18 amino acids. The germline CDR1 and CDR2 sequences are SGDLS and YYNGEE. CDR3: CTSSVDERRGGQHYGYTF. The CDR3, as DNA: TGTACCAGCAGCGTAGATGAAAGGCGCGGAGGACAACACTATGGCTACACCTTC.

The V call is TRBV2, the J call TRBJ2-3; D gene ambiguous. The CDR3 loop spans 15 amino acids. In germline, CDR1 is SNHLY, CDR2 FYNNEI. V dropped 3 bases and J dropped 2 bases, with 12 bases sitting between them. The CDR3 spells CASSDVGEATDTQYF. The CDR3 coding sequence is TGTGCCAGCAGTGACGTCGGAGAGGCCACAGATACGCAGTATTTT.